The TCR beta chain described here comes from a study of OX40 agonist ivuxolimab in advanced cancers. Looking at the study overall: Patients treated during dose escalation were battling hepatocellular carcinoma, melanoma, renal cell or head and neck cancer. The mean age was approximately 60 years, ranging from about 23 to 85, with over 70% of participants male. Antecedent anti-PD-1, anti-PD-L1 or anti-CTLA-4 therapy was permissible, with 30% to 50% having received some.

This table comes from immunoSEQ multiplex PCR, and its TCRdb copy is limited to in-frame clones, with some not included. The sample has over 70,000 clones, under 95% seen once. Prior autoimmune disease or systemic immunosuppression barred patients. The CDR3 sequence is 14 residues long. Germline V gives CDR1 SQVTM, CDR2 ANQGSEA. V shed 4 bases, J shed 3 bases, and the junction held 5 bases outside the gene matches. The clonotype comes from an adult with an advanced solid tumor such as melanoma, head and neck, liver or kidney cancer. V gene TRBV29-1 combines with J gene TRBJ1-2, with 10 positions matching TRBD1. The material sequenced was CD4+ or CD8+ T cells sorted from blood, taken in a trial of the OX40 agonist ivuxolimab. DNA of the CDR3: TGCAGCGTTGGGAGGACAGGGGGTGACTATGGCTACACCTTC. This translates into CSVGRTGGDYGYTF.